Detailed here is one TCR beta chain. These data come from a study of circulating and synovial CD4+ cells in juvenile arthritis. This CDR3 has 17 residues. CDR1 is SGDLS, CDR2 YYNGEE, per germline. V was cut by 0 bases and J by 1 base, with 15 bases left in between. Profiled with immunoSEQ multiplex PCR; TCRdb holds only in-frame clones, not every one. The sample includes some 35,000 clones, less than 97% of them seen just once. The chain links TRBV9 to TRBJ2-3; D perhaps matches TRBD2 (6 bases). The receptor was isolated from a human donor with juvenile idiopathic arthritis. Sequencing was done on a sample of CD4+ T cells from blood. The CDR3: CASSVEAGRGGTDTQYF. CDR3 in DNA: TGTGCCAGCAGCGTAGAGGCGGGGAGAGGGGGCACAGATACGCAGTATTTT.